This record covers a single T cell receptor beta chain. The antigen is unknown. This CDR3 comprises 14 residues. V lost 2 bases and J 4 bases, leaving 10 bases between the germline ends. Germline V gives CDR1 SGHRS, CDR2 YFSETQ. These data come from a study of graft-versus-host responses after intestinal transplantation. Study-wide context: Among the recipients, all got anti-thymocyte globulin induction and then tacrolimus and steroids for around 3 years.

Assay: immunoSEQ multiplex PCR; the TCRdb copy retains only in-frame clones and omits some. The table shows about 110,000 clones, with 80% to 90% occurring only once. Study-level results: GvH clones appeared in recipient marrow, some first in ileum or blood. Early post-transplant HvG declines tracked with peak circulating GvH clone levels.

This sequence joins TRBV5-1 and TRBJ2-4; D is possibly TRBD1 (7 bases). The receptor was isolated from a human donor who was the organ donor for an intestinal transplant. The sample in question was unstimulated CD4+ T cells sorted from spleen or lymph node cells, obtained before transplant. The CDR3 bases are TGCGCCAGCAGCTTCAGGGGGGCAAAAAACATTCAGTACTTC. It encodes CASSFRGAKNIQYF.